The 2 T cell receptor beta chains reported below all come from one sample, sequenced in a study of CD8+CD57+ T cells in acquired aplastic anemia. Genomic DNA served as template for TCR beta VDJ and CDR3 profiling. TCRdb analysed the reads with MiXCR anew, one entry per CDR3 protein. The sample carries about 270,000 distinct CDR3 sequences, 50% to 70% recorded once. The sequenced sample consisted of sorted CD4+, CD8+, or CD8+CD57+ T cells (not recorded which) from PBMCs. These receptors all stem from a human donor with severe aplastic anemia or a healthy control (not recorded which).

The chain uses TRBV7-2 and TRBJ2-7; 7 bases align to TRBD1. V was pared by 5 bases and J by 3 bases, with 10 bases of the junction left unmatched. Germline CDR1 and CDR2: SGHTA and FQGNSA. This CDR3 region has 15 residues. The CDR3 sequence is CASSPRTGVGYEQYF. CDR3 bases: TGTGCCAGCAGCCCTCGGACAGGTGTTGGCTACGAGCAGTACTTC. The full variable domain, in which reference TRBV7-2 and TRBJ2-7 provide the parts outside the CDR3, is GAGVSQSPSNKVTEKGKDVELRCDPISGHTALYWYRQSLGQGLEFLIYFQGNSAPDKSGLPSDRFSAERTGGSVSTLTIQRTQQEDSAVYLCASSPRTGVGYEQYFGPGTRLTVT.

The chain couples TRBV9 to TRBJ1-1; a weak D match, TRBD1 (6 bases). The CDR3 loop spans 12 amino acids. V lost 7 bases, J lost 2 bases, and 9 bases lay in between. Looked up from germline, CDR1 is SGDLS and CDR2 is YYNGEE. CDR3 bases: TGTGCCAGCGGGGGCTTAAACACTGAAGCTTTCTTT. Amino acids: CASGGLNTEAFF. Combining the CDR3 with reference TRBV9 and TRBJ1-1 gives the whole variable domain DSGVTQTPKHLITATGQRVTLRCSPRSGDLSVYWYQQSLDQGLQFLIQYYNGEERAKGNILERFSAQQFPDLHSELNLSSLELGDSALYFCASGGLNTEAFFGQGTRLTVV.